This T cell receptor beta chain was found in a study of blood T cells in healthy people across ages. Overall study results and limits: For the donors, CMV status was unknown and possibly confounded expanded clonotype changes.

Germline loops: CDR1 PRHDT, CDR2 FYEKMQ (reference sequence). This CDR3 spans 14 amino acids. With a J-beta primer mix and a sample-barcoded 5' primer, a second PCR ran roughly 7 to 11 cycles. Each cDNA molecule carried a tag from a template-switch adaptor that contained 12 random nucleotides. TCRdb ran MiXCR on the 5' RACE reads and lists one entry per CDR3 protein. This table has approximately 800,000 distinct CDR3 sequences, 46% appearing once. Note on this clonotype: The antigen is not known.

The source material was blood. This chain connects TRBV13 to TRBJ2-4; D possibly corresponds to TRBD2 (5 bases). The DNA end is a closer match to TRBJ2-7, so the J assignment may be wrong. This TCR derives from an elderly man in good health. This CDR3 reads CASSLNGRGDEQYF. CDR3 DNA: TGTGCCAGCAGCTTAAATGGGAGAGGAGACGAGCAGTACTTC.